The clone carrying this TCR beta chain was seen at least ten times. The antigen is not known. Building of the TCR beta libraries involved iRepertoire HTBI primers and Arm-PCR of CDR3 regions. MiXCR was run by TCRdb on the multiplex PCR reads, yielding one entry per CDR3 protein. The sample holds approximately 470,000 distinct CDR3 sequences; about a sixth are singletons and the top ten take 12%. This entry is derived from a study of regulatory T cells in long-lasting Graves disease. Study results and limitations: Newly diagnosed disease favored TRBV20-1 and TRBJ2-1 over persistent disease. Persistent cases of Graves' showed reduced TCR diversity relative to newly diagnosed patients.

CDR1 is SGHAT, CDR2 FQNNGV, per germline. The V and J ends lost 3 bases and 7 bases respectively, with 13 bases between them. This CDR3 comprises 13 residues. Regarding time point: newly diagnosed GD, antithyroid drugs for less than 3 months. PBMC-derived RNA was used for the TCR library. These data were also filed under a second study, of T cells in Graves' hyperthyroidism and ophthalmopathy.

The specimen was peripheral blood mononuclear cells (PBMCs), collected at new diagnosis, from a patient treated with antithyroid drugs. The sequence was obtained from a man aged 40-49 years with Graves disease. The chain employs TRBV11-2 and TRBJ2-7, with a weak D call TRBD1 (5 bases). Here the CDR3 reads CASSLLGHGEQYF. As DNA, the CDR3 is TGTGCCAGCAGCTTGCTCGGACATGGAGAGCAGTACTTC. The full variable domain, in which reference TRBV11-2 and TRBJ2-7 provide the parts outside the CDR3, is EAGVAQSPRYKIIEKRQSVAFWCNPISGHATLYWYQQILGQGPKLLIQFQNNGVVDDSQLPKDRFSAERLKGVDSTLKIQPAKLEDSAVYLCASSLLGHGEQYFGPGTRLTVT.